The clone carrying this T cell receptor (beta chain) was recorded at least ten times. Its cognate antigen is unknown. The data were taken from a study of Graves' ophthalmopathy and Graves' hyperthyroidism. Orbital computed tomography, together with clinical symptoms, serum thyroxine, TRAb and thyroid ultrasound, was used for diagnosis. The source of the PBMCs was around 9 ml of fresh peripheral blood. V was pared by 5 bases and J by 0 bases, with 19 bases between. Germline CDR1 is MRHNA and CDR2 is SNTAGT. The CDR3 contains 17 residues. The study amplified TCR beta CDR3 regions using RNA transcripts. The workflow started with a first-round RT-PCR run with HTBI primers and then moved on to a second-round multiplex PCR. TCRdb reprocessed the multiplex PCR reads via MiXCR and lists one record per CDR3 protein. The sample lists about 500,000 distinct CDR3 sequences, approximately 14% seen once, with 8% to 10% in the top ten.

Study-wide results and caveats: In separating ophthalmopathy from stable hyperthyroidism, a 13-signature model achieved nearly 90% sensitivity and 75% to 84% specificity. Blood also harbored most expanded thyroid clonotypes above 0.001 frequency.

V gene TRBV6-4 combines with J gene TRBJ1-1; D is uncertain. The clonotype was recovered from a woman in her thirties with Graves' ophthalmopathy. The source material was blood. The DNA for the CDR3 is TGTGCCAGCAGTCCCACCAGGCGACGATCTCTGAACACTGAAGCTTTCTTT. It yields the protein CASSPTRRRSLNTEAFF.